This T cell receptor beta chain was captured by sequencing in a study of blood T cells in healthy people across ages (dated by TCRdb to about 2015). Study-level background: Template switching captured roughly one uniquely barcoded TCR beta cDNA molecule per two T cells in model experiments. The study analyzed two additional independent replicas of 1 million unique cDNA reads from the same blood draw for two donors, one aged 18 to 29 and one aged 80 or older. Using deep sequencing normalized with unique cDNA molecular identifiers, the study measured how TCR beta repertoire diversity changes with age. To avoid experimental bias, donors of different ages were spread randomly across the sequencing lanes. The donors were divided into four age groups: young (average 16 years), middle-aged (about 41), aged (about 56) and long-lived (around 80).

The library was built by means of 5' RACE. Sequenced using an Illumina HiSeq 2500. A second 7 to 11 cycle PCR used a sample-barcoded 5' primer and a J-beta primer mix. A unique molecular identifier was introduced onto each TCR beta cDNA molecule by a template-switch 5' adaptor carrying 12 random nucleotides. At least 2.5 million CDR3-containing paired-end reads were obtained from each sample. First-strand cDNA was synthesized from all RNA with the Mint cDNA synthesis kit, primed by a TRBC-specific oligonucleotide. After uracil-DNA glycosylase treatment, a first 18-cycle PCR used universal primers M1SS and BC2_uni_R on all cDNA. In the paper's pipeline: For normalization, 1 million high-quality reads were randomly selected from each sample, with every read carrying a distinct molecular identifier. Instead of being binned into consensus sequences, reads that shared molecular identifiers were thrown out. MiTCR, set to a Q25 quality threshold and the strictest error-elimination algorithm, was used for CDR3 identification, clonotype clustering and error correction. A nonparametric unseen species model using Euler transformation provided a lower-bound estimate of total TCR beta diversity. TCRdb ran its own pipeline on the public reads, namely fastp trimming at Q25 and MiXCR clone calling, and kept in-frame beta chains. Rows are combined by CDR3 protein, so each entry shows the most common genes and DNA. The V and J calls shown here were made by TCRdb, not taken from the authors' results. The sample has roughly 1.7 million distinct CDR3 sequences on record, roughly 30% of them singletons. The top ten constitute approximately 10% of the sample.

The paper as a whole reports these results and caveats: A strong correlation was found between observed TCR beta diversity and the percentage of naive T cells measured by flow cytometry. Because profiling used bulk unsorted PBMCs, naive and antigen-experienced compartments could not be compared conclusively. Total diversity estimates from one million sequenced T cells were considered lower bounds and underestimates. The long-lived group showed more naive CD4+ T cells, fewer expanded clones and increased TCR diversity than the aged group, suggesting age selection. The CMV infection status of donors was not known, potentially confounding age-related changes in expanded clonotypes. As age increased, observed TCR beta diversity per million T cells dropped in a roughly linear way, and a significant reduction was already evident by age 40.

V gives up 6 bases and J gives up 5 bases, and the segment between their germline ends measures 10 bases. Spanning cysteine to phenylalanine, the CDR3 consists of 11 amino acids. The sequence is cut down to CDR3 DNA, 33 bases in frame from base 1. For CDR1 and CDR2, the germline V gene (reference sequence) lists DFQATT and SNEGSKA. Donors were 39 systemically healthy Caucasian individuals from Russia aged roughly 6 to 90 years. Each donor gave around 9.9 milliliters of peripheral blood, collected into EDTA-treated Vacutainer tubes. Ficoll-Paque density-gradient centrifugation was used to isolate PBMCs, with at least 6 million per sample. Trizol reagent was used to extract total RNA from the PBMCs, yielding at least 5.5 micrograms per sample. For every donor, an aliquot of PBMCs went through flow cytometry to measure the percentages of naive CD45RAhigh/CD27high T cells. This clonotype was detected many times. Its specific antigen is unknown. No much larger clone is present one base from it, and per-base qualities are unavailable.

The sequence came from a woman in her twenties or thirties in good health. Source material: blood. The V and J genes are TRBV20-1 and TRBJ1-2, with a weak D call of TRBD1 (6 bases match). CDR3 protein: CSARTVYGYTF. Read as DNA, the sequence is TGCAGTGCCCGGACAGTTTATGGCTACACCTTC.